These 18 T cell receptor beta chains were all obtained from the same sample, sequenced in a study of human T cells and chemical hapten exposure. This sample's time point: patch test 1, 2 weeks after DPC sensitization. The treatment was: therapeutic diphenylcyclopropenone sensitization with weekly scalp DPC. TCRdb analysed the RACE reads with MiXCR anew, one entry per CDR3 protein. The table records 350,000 or so distinct CDR3 sequences, 5.5% to 8% of them present only once. Sample: whole blood, taken in connection with sensitization to the hapten diphenylcyclopropenone (DPC). The receptors here all came from a woman between 18 and 30 years old with alopecia areata. Some clones in this sample may be carry-over from other donors' samples.

The chain employs TRBV20-1 and TRBJ1-5; D perhaps matches TRBD1 (5 bases). The germline gives CDR1 DFQATT, CDR2 SNEGSKA (reference sequence). The CDR3 covers 15 residues. V was pared by 3 bases and J by 7 bases, with 19 bases between. In nucleotides, the CDR3 is TGCAGTGCTAGCTTACCAGGAGGGGTAGGACAGCCCCAGCATTTT. This gives the protein CSASLPGGVGQPQHF.

There are many counts of this clonotype. V gene TRBV3-1 combines with J gene TRBJ1-6; D ambiguous. The CDR3 is 16 amino acids. Trimming removed 2 bases from V and 14 bases from J, with 22 bases in between. CDR1 is LGHDT, CDR2 YNNKEL, per germline (reference sequence). CDR3 in DNA: TGTGCCAGCAGCCAAAACTTTCTGGACGGGAGTGAAACCCTCCACTTT. This translates into CASSQNFLDGSETLHF.

This clonotype was picked up a small number of times. This chain uses TRBV6-6 with TRBJ1-4, with unresolved D. Trimming removed 4 bases at V and 2 bases at J, with 11 bases between. CDR1 is MNHNY and CDR2 is SVGAGI in the germline V gene (reference sequence). The CDR3 has 15 amino acids. The CDR3 coding sequence is TGTGCCAGCAGTTCACCACGGAATACTAATGAAAAACTGTTTTTT. Amino acids: CASSSPRNTNEKLFF.

This clonotype was seen at least ten times. The rearrangement links TRBV6-2 or TRBV6-3 to TRBJ2-4; D gene unclear. The V end lost 7 bases, the J end lost 3 bases, and 4 bases lay between the germline ends. This CDR3 has 11 residues. Germline CDR1 and CDR2: MNHEY and SVGEGT. The CDR3 bases are TGTGCCAGCACCTTCAAAAACATTCAGTACTTC. Translated: CASTFKNIQYF.

This clonotype showed up many times. The chain links TRBV3-1 to TRBJ2-7, with 7 bases that match TRBD1. The CDR3 has 13 residues. Germline V gene sequence: CDR1 LGHDT, CDR2 YNNKEL (reference sequence). The V gene end was trimmed by 1 base and the J gene end by 3 bases; junction bases not matched to a gene: 0. The DNA of the CDR3 is TGTGCCAGCAGCCAAGGACAGGGCTACGAGCAGTACTTC. It is translated as CASSQGQGYEQYF.

The V and J genes are TRBV12-3 or TRBV12-4 and TRBJ1-2; 7 nucleotides match TRBD1. This CDR3 is built from 16 residues. Trimming at V came to 3 bases and at J to 2 bases, leaving 9 bases not matched to a gene. DNA of the CDR3: TGTGCCAGCAGTTTGAGGACAGGCCCCGCGAACTATGGCTACACCTTC. It encodes CASSLRTGPANYGYTF.

There are a few counts of this clonotype. The V and J genes are TRBV7-2 and TRBJ2-7; D gene ambiguous. The CDR3 totals 14 residues. Trimming took off 3 bases at V and 2 bases at J, with 11 bases between the two ends. From germline, CDR1 is SGHTA and CDR2 FQGNSA. The CDR3 is CASSFPSAAYEQYF. CDR3 DNA sequence: TGTGCCAGCAGCTTCCCCTCCGCAGCCTACGAGCAGTACTTC.

This clonotype occurred many times. The rearrangement uses TRBV20-1 and TRBJ2-3; 9 nucleotides match TRBD2. The V segment lost 1 base and the J segment 0 bases; nucleotides outside the gene matches: 8. CDR3 length: 17 residues. CDR1 DFQATT and CDR2 SNEGSKA come from the germline V gene (reference sequence). The CDR3 region has the DNA TGCAGTGCTAGAGCGCTAGCGGGAACTACTAGCACAGATACGCAGTATTTT. Its protein is CSARALAGTTSTDTQYF.

A few counts support this clonotype. The chain has TRBV27 and TRBJ1-5; D is unresolved. The CDR3 loop spans 14 amino acids. V lost 6 bases and J 1 base, leaving 10 bases between the germline ends. CDR1 is MNHEY, CDR2 SMNVEV, per germline (reference sequence). CDR3 sequence (DNA): TGTGCCAGCAGACTAGGATTGAGCAATCAGCCCCAGCATTTT. Protein: CASRLGLSNQPQHF.

This clonotype occurred many times. The rearrangement links TRBV20-1 to TRBJ2-2, with a tentative D call TRBD2 (6 bases). The CDR3 is 12 residues long. CDR1 and CDR2 from the germline V gene are DFQATT and SNEGSKA (reference sequence). V lost 5 bases and J lost 6, with 10 bases in between. DNA for the CDR3: TGCAGTGCTGCGGGGCAACCCGGGGAGCTGTTTTTT. Translating it yields CSAAGQPGELFF.

This clonotype was counted many times. The genes are TRBV4-1 and TRBJ2-2, with D perhaps TRBD2 (5 bases). The ends were cut back, 5 bases at V and 5 bases at J, with 18 bases in the middle. Germline CDR1 and CDR2: MGHRA and YSYEKL. The CDR3 consists of 16 residues. CDR3 sequence reads: CASSGRTGPKTGELFF. The CDR3 coding sequence is TGCGCCAGCAGCGGCCGGACTGGGCCAAAAACCGGGGAGCTGTTTTTT.

This clonotype was seen a few times. This rearrangement joins TRBV4-3 to TRBJ1-5, with D possibly being TRBD1 (5 bases). The V end lost 0 bases, the J end lost 7 bases, and 13 bases lay between the germline ends. Germline CDR1 reads LGHNA; CDR2 reads YSLEER. This CDR3 has 15 amino acids. CDR3 nucleotides: TGCGCCAGCAGCCAAGATGCTTCAGGGAGGCAGCCCCAGCATTTT. Amino acids: CASSQDASGRQPQHF.

This clonotype has a handful of counts. V is TRBV20-1 and J is TRBJ1-1; D call uncertain. This CDR3 comprises 13 residues. V was pared by 4 bases and J by 4 bases, with 13 bases between. The germline gives CDR1 DFQATT, CDR2 SNEGSKA (reference sequence). CDR3 region: CSATHPLGTEAFF. The CDR3 DNA follows: TGCAGTGCTACTCATCCTTTAGGCACTGAAGCTTTCTTT.

The chain recombines TRBV6-5 with TRBJ1-2; the D gene is possibly TRBD1 (5 bases). The CDR3 length is 15 residues. Trimming shortened V by 7 bases and J by 4 bases, and 19 bases separated the two germline ends. CDR1 MNHEY and CDR2 SVGAGI come from the germline V gene. The CDR3 here is CASNPQMGTSYGYTF. As DNA, the CDR3 is TGTGCCAGCAACCCTCAAATGGGGACCTCCTATGGCTACACCTTC.

This clonotype was seen ten or more times. DNA for the CDR3: TGCAGCGTTAGTAGCCCTACCGCCACAGATACGCAGTATTTT. Translated: CSVSSPTATDTQYF. The genes are TRBV29-1 and TRBJ2-3; D is ambiguous. The CDR3 contains 14 residues. Looked up from germline, CDR1 is SQVTM and CDR2 is ANQGSEA. V was cut by 5 bases and J by 2 bases, with 14 bases left in between.

This clonotype was seen a handful of times. The chain uses TRBV7-2 and TRBJ2-3, with D perhaps assigned TRBD1 or TRBD2 (5 bases each). The V end lost 3 bases, the J end lost 1 base, and 14 bases lay between the germline ends. The length of the CDR3 is 16 residues. Germline V gene sequence: CDR1 SGHTA, CDR2 FQGNSA. The CDR3 DNA reads TGTGCCAGCAGCTTGGGACGCGATGGAGGCACAGATACGCAGTATTTT. This gives the protein CASSLGRDGGTDTQYF.

In nucleotides, the CDR3 is TGTGCCAGCAGTTACTCGTTCTTAGCGGGGAGCGAGCAGTACTTC. This translates into CASSYSFLAGSEQYF. V usage is TRBV6-5 and J usage is TRBJ2-7; the match to TRBD2 covers 8 bases. This CDR3 has 15 residues. Looked up from germline, CDR1 is MNHEY and CDR2 is SVGAGI. J was trimmed by 6 bases and V by 0 bases; bases with no gene match: 7.

The rearrangement joins TRBV12-3 or TRBV12-4 to TRBJ2-2; D is perhaps TRBD2 (6 bases). Between the trimmed V and J ends, which lost 6 bases and 3 bases, there was a span of 14 bases. This CDR3 spans 15 amino acids. CDR3 sequence (DNA): TGTGCCAGCAGCGATGGGGGGACCTACACCGGGGAGCTGTTTTTT. This sequence encodes CASSDGGTYTGELFF.